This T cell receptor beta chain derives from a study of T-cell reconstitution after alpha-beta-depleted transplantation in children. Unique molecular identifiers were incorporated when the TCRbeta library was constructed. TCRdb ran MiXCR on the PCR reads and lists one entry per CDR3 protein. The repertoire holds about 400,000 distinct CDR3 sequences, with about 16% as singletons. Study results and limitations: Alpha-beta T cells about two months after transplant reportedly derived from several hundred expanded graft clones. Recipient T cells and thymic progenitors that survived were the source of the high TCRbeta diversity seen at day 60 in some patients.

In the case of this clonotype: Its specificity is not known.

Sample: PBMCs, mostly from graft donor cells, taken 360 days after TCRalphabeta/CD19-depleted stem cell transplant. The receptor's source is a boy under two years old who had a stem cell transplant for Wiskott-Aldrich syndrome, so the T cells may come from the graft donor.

In DNA form, the CDR3 reads TGTGCCAGCAGTGAAACCTATGGCGAGCAGTTCTTC. Its translation: CASSETYGEQFF. This chain links TRBV6-1 with TRBJ2-1; D not resolved. Per the germline V gene, CDR1 is MNHNS and CDR2 is SASEGT. This CDR3 has 12 amino acids. Trimming left V 2 bases short and J 10 bases short, with 9 bases between.